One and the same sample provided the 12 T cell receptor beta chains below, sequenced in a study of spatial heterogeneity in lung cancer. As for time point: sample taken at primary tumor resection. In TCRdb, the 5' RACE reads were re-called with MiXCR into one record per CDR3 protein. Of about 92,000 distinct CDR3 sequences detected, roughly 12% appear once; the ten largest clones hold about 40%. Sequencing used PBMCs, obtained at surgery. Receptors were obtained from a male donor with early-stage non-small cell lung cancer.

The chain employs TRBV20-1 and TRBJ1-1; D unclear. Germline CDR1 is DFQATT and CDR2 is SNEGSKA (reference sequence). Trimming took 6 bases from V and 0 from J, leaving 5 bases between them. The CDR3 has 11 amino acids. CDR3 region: CSAQVNTEAFF. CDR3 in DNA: TGCAGTGCCCAGGTGAACACTGAAGCTTTCTTT.

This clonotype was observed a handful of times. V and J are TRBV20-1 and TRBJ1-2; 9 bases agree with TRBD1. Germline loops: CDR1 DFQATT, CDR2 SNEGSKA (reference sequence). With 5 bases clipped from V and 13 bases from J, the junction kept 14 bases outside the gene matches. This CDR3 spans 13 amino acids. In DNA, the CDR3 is TGCAGTGCTGGGGCTTCGGACAGGGGTAGTAGCACCTTC. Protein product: CSAGASDRGSSTF.

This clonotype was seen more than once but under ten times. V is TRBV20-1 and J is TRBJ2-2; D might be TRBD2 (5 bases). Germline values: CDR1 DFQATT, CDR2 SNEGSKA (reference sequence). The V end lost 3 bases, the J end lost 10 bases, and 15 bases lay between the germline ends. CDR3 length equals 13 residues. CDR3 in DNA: TGCAGTGCTAGTTCGTGGGAGTCACAGGAGCTGTTTTTT. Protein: CSASSWESQELFF.

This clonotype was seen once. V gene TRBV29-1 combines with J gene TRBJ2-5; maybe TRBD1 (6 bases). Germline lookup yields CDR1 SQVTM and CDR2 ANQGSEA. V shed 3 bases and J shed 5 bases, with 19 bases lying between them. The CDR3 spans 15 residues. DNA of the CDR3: TGCAGCGTTGAGGGTTTTAGGGACACGCTTGAGACCCAGTACTTC. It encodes CSVEGFRDTLETQYF.

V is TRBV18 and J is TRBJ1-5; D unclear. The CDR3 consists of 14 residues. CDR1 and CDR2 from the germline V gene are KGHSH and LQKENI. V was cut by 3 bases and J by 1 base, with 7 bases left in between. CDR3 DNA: TGTGCCAGCTCACCTTTCGAAAGCAATCAGCCCCAGCATTTT. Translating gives CASSPFESNQPQHF.

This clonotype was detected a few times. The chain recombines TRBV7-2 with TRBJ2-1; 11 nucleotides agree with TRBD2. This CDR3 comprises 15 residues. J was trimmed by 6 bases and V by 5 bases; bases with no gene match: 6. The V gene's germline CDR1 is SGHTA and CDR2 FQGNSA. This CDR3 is CASSLGGTSGNEQFF. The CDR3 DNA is TGTGCCAGCAGCCTAGGGGGGACTAGCGGCAATGAGCAGTTCTTC.

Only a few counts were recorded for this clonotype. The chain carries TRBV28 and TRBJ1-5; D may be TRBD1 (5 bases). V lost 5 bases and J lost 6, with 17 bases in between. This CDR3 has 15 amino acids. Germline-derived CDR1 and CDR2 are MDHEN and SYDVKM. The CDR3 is CASSRPQGFGQPQHF. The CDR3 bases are TGTGCCAGCAGTAGACCCCAGGGTTTTGGTCAGCCCCAGCATTTT.

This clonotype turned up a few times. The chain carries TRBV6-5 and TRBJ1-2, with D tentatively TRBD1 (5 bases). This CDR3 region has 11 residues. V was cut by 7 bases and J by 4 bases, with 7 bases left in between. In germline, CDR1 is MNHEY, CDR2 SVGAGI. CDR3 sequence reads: CASNGGYGYTF. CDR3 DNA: TGTGCCAGCAATGGGGGCTATGGCTACACCTTC.

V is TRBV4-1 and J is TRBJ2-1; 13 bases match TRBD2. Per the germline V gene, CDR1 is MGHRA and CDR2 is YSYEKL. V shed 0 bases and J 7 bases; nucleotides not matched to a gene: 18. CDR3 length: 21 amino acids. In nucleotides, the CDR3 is TGCGCCAGCAGCCAAGAAACAGGGGCCCTGGGGGGACTAGCGGGGCTAAATGAGCAGTTCTTC. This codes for CASSQETGALGGLAGLNEQFF.

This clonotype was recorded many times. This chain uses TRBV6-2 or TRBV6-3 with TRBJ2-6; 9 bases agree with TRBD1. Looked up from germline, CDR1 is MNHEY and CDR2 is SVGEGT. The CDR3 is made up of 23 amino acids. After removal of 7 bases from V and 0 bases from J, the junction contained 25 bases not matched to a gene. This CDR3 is CASTRVLTGGVLKRASGANVLTF. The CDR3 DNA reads TGTGCCAGCACCCGGGTCCTTACAGGGGGCGTATTGAAGAGGGCCTCTGGGGCCAACGTCCTGACTTTC.

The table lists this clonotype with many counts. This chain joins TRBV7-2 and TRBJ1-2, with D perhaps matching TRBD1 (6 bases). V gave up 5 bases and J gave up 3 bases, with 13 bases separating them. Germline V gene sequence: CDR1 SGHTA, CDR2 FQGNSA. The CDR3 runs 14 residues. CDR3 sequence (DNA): TGTGCCAGCAGCCGCGAGGACAGATACTATGGCTACACCTTC. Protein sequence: CASSREDRYYGYTF.

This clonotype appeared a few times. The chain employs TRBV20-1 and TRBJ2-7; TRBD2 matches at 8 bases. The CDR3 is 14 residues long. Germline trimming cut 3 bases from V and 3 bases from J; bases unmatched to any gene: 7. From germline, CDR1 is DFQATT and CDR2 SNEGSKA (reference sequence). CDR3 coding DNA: TGCAGTGCTAGGGACCCGCGGGGGGACTACGAGCAGTACTTC. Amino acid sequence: CSARDPRGDYEQYF.